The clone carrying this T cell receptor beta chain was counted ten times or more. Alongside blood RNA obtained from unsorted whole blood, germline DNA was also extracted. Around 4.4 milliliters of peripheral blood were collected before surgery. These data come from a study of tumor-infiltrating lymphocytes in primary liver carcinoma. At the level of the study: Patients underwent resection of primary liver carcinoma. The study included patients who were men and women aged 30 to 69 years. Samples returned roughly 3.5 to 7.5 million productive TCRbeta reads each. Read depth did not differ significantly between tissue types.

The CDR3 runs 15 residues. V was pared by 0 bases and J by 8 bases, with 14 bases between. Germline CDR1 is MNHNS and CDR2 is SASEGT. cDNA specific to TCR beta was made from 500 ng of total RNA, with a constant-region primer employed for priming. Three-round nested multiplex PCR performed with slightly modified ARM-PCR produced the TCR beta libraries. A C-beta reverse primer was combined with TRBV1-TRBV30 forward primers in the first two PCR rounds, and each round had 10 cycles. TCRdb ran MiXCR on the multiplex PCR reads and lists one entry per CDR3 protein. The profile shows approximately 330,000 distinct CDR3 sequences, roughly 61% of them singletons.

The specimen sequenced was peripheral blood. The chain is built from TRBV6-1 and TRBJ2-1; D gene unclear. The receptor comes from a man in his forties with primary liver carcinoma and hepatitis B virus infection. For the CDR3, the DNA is TGTGCCAGCAGTGAAGCACCGGCTACTGGGTATGAGCAGTTCTTC. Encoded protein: CASSEAPATGYEQFF.